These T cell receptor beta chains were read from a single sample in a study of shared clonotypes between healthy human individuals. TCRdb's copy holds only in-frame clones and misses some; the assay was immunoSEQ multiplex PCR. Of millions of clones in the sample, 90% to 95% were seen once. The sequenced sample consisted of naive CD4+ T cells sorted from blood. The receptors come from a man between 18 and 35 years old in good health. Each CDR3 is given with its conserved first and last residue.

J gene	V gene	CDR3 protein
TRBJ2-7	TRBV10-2	CASSPPGFSYEQYF
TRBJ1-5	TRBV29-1	CSVSGGDYQPQHF
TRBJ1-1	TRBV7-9	CASSSRGADTEAFF
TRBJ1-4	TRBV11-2	CASSSGAGGYEKLFF
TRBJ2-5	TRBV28	CASSLPDRVETQYF
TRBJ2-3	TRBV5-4	CASSPLHGPVDTQYF
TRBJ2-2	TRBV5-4	CASSLALAGQTGELFF
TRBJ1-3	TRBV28	CASRITGGNGNTIYF
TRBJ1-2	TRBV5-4	CASSLDEAGSYGYTF
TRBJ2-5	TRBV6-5	CASSYLGLAGQETQYF
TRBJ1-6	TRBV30	CAWSLGNSPLHF
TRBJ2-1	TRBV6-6	CAARRTGSSYNEQFF
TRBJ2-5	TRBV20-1	CSPRGETQYF
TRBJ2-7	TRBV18	CASSPPGQDIFYEQYF
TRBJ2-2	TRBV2	CASSEVKQETGELFF
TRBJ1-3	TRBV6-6	CASSYGSSGNTIYF
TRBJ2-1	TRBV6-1	CASSREISSYNEQFF
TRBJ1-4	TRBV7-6	CASSRGTAEKLFF
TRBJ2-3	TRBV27	CASSPNFGLSTDTQYF
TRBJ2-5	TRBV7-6	CASSPSTGLETQYF
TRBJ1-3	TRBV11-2	CASSLEVGAGNTIYF
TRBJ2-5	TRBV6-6	CATGRGGAQETQYF
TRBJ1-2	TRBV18	CASSPQGLTAGRRVGYTF
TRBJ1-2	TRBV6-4	CARNDREAQGYTF
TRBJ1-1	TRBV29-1	CSVYRVPEAFF
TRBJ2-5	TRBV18	CASSPRTGAKETQYF
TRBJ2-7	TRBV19	CASSISGWGFYEQYF
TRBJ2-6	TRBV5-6	CASSWDRGISGANVLTF
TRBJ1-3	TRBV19	CASRPQGPGNTIYF
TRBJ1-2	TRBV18	CASSPMDSNYGYTF
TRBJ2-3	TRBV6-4	CASSEQGGTDTQYF
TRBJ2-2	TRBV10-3	CAIRDPGQGSGELFF
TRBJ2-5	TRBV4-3	CASSLHGTSETQYF
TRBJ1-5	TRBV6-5	CASTRGDNQPQHF
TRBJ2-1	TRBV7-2	CASSRDFANNEQFF
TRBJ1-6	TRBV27	CASSLGRSNSPLHF
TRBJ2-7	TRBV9	CASSASTGPYEQYF
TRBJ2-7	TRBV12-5	CASGLPTGGGYEQYF
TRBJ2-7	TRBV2	CAGKKTGLYEQYF
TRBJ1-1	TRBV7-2	CASSLLSGTEAFF
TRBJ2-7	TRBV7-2	CASRAGGDSYEQYF
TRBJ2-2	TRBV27	CASSPWEGRPGELFF
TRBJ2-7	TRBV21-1	CASSTGQGFCEQYF
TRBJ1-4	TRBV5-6	CASSYWQGGNEKLFF